Below, 5 T cell receptor beta chains from the same sample are listed, as sequenced in a study of identical twins. One entry per CDR3 protein, called by TCRdb with MiXCR from the 5' RACE reads. The sample carries roughly 500,000 distinct CDR3 sequences, about 20% recorded once. The same sample was also used in a study of T cells expressing NK-cell markers.

The sequencing input was CD4+ T cells sorted from blood. The receptor source for this set is a woman aged 18 to 35 in good health.

This clonotype came up once. The CDR3 region has the DNA TGTGCCAGCACCCCCGGGGGGGGGGCCTTGAGCTCCTACAATGAGCAGTTCTTC. This gives the protein CASTPGGGALSSYNEQFF. The chain recombines TRBV7-3 with TRBJ2-1; TRBD2 matches 8 bases. Trimming cost V 7 bases and J 0 bases; bases outside gene matches: 14. This CDR3 region has 18 residues. Germline CDR1 is SGHTA and CDR2 is FQGTGA.

The gene calls are TRBV5-6 and TRBJ1-6; D is unclear. V lost 1 base and J 8 bases, leaving 4 bases between the germline ends. This CDR3 region has 12 residues. CDR1 is SGHDT, CDR2 YYEEEE, per germline. CDR3 bases: TGTGCCAGCAGCTTGATGGATTCACCCCTCCACTTT. This translates into CASSLMDSPLHF.

This clonotype came up a few times. The chain uses TRBV9 and TRBJ2-1, with 11 bases matching TRBD1. Trimming cost V 5 bases and J 7 bases; bases outside gene matches: 8. CDR1 and CDR2 (germline): SGDLS, YYNGEE. This CDR3 has 15 residues. For the CDR3, the DNA is TGTGCCAGCAGGGAAGGACAGGGGGCAAAAAATGAGCAGTTCTTC. This sequence encodes CASREGQGAKNEQFF.

The chain recombines TRBV20-1 with TRBJ1-6; D possibly corresponds to TRBD1 (6 bases). The CDR3 runs 14 residues. CDR1 DFQATT and CDR2 SNEGSKA come from the germline V gene (reference sequence). Between the trimmed V and J ends, which lost 3 bases and 14 bases, there was a span of 20 bases. The CDR3 reads CSASSTSGGPTLHF. The CDR3, as DNA: TGCAGTGCTAGCTCGACATCGGGGGGCCCGACCCTCCACTTT.

The chain has TRBV6-5 and TRBJ1-2; D unresolved. This CDR3 has 15 residues. Germline V gene sequence: CDR1 MNHEY, CDR2 SVGAGI. The V and J ends lost 0 bases and 0 bases respectively, with 8 bases between them. Here the CDR3 DNA reads TGTGCCAGCAGTTACTCGGCTTTAGCTAACTATGGCTACACCTTC. Protein product: CASSYSALANYGYTF.